The entry that follows covers one T cell receptor (beta chain) sequence. This entry belongs to a study of cytomegalovirus exposure and HLA in healthy donors. The PCR had 60 Vbeta and 13 Jbeta primers. Clones were read by immunoSEQ multiplex PCR, and TCRdb kept only the in-frame ones, dropping some. Found here are 80,000 to 100,000 clones, roughly 80% of them singletons; the top ten hold about a tenth. The V end lost 5 bases, the J end lost 1 base, and 5 bases lay between the germline ends. This CDR3 has 12 residues. Germline V gene data show CDR1 as SGHAT and CDR2 as FQNNGV. Material: PBMCs. This TCR was sampled from a human donor in good health. This chain connects TRBV11-2 to TRBJ1-1, with unresolved D. The CDR3 loop reads CASSPSNTEAFF. The DNA of the CDR3 is TGTGCCAGCAGCCCATCGAACACTGAAGCTTTCTTT.